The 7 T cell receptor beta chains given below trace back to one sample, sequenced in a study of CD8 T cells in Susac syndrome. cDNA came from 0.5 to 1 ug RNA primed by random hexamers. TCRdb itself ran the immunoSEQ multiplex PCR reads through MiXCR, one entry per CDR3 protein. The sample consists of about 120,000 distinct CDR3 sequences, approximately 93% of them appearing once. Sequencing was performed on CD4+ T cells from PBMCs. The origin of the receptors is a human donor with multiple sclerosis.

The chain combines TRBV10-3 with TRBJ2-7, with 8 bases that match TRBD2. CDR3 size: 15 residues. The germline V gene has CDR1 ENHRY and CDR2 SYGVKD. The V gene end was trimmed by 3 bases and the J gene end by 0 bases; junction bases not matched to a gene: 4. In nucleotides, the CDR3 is TGTGCCATCAGTGATGGTAGCGGGGTCTCCTACGAGCAGTACTTC. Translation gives CAISDGSGVSYEQYF.

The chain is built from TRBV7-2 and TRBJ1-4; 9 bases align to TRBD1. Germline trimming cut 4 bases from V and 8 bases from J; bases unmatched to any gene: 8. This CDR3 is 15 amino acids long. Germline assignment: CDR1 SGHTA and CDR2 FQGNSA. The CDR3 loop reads CASSSPGTGREKLFF. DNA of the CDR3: TGTGCCAGCAGCTCTCCCGGGACAGGGAGAGAAAAACTGTTTTTT.

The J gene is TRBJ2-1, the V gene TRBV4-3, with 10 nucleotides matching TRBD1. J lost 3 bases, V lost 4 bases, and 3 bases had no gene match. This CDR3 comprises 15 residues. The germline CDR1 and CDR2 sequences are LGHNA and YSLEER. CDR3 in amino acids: CASSRGQGNYNEQFF. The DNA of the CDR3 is TGCGCCAGCAGCCGGGGACAGGGGAACTACAATGAGCAGTTCTTC.

The CDR3 nucleotides read TGTGCCAGCAGCCAAGGCCCACAGGGTCGAGAGACTGAAGCTTTCTTT. Translated: CASSQGPQGRETEAFF. The chain carries TRBV3-1 and TRBJ1-1; D may be TRBD1 (6 bases). Germline CDR1 is LGHDT and CDR2 is YNNKEL (reference sequence). The CDR3 is 16 amino acids. Trimming took off 1 base at V and 5 bases at J, with 17 bases between the two ends.

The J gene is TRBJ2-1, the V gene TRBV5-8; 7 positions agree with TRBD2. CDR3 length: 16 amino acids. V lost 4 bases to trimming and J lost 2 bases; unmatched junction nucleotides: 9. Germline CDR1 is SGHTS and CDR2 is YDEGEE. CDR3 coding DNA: TGTGCCAGCAGCGGGGTAAGCGGGGTTCCCTACAATGAGCAGTTCTTC. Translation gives CASSGVSGVPYNEQFF.

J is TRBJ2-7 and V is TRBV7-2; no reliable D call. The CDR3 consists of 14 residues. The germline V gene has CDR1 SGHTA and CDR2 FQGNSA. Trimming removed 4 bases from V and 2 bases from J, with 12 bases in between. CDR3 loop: CASSSYRITYEQYF. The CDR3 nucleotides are TGTGCCAGCAGCTCCTATAGAATAACCTACGAGCAGTACTTC.

In DNA form, the CDR3 reads TGCAGTGCTAGCAGAGGGGGCTCTGGAAACACCATATATTTT. This sequence encodes CSASRGGSGNTIYF. The chain couples TRBV20-1 to TRBJ1-3; weak D call: TRBD1 (6 bases). V lost 3 bases and J 0 bases, leaving 9 bases between the germline ends. There are 14 residues in the CDR3. Germline CDR1 and CDR2: DFQATT and SNEGSKA (reference sequence).